These 3 T cell receptor beta chains came from one sample sequenced in a study of blood T cell repertoires in COVID-19. The method was immunoSEQ multiplex PCR; TCRdb's version includes in-frame clones alone and lacks a portion of them. The table shows approximately 300,000 clones, with about nine tenths occurring only once. The specimen sequenced was PBMCs or T cells enriched from blood (not recorded which). All receptors derive from a man aged 55-75 years who had recovered from COVID-19.

The rearrangement links TRBV7-9 to TRBJ2-5; D is perhaps TRBD2 (6 bases). V gave up 5 bases and J gave up 7 bases, with 20 bases separating them. The CDR3 is made up of 15 amino acids. Germline V lookup: CDR1 SEHNR, CDR2 FQNEAQ (reference sequence). The CDR3, as DNA: TGTGCCAGCAGCCCCCGGGACGGACTAAAAGGGACCCAGTACTTC. This sequence encodes CASSPRDGLKGTQYF.

The chain uses TRBV4-2 and TRBJ2-7, with 7 positions matching TRBD2. The trim removed 2 bases at V and 4 bases at J, leaving 14 bases unmatched. CDR1 is LGHNA, CDR2 YNFKEQ, per germline. This CDR3 has 17 amino acids. CDR3 protein: CASSQIHGPGLPYEQYF. The CDR3 nucleotides read TGTGCCAGCAGCCAAATTCATGGGCCGGGACTACCGTACGAGCAGTACTTC.

This rearrangement joins TRBV11-2 to TRBJ2-1; 13 nucleotides align to TRBD2. Trimming at V came to 1 base and at J to 2 bases, leaving 2 bases not matched to a gene. Germline values: CDR1 SGHAT, CDR2 FQNNGV. This CDR3 contains 17 residues. The CDR3 region is CASSLGGLAGTYNEQFF. CDR3 coding DNA: TGTGCCAGCAGCTTAGGGGGACTAGCGGGAACCTACAATGAGCAGTTCTTC.